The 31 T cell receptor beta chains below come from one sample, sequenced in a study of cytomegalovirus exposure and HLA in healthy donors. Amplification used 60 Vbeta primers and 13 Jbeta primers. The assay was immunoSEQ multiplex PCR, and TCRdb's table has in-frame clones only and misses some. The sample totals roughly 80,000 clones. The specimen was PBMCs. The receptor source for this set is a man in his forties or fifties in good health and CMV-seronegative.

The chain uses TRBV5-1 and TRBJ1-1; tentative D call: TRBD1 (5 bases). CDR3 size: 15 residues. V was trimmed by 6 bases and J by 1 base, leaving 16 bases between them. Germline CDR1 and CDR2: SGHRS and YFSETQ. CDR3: CASKHLREPNTEAFF. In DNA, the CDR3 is TGCGCCAGCAAACACCTCAGGGAACCGAACACTGAAGCTTTCTTT.

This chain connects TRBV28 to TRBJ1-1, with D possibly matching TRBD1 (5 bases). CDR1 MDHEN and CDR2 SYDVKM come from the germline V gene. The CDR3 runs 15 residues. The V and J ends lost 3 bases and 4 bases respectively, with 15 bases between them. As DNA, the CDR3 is TGTGCCAGCAGTTTTATTCACAGGTCGGGCACTGAAGCTTTCTTT. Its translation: CASSFIHRSGTEAFF.

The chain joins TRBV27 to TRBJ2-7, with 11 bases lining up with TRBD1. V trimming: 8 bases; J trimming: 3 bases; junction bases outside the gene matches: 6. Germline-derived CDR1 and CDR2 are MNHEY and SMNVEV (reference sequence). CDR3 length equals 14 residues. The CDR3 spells CASATGTGGYEQYF. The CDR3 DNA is TGTGCCAGCGCAACCGGGACAGGGGGCTACGAGCAGTACTTC.

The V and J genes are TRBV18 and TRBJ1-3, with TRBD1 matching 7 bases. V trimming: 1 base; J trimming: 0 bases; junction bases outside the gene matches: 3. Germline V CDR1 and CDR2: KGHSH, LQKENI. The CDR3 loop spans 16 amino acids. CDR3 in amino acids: CASSPQGQSSGNTIYF. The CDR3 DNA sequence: TGTGCCAGCTCACCACAGGGACAGAGCTCTGGAAACACCATATATTTT.

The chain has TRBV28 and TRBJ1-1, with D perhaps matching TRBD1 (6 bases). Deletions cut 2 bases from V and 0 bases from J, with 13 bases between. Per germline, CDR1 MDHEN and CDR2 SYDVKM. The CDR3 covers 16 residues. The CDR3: CASSLPIGQLNTEAFF. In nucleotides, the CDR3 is TGTGCCAGCAGTTTACCGATTGGACAGTTGAACACTGAAGCTTTCTTT.

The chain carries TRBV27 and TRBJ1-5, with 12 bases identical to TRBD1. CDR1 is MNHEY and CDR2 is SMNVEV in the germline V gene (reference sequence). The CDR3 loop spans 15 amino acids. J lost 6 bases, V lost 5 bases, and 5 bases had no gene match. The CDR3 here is CASSPGTGGGQPQHF. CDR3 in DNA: TGTGCCAGCAGTCCCGGGACAGGGGGCGGTCAGCCCCAGCATTTT.

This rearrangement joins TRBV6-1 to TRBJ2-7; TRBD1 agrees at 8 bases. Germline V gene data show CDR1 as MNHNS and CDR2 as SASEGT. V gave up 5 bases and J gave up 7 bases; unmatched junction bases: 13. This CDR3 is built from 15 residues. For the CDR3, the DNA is TGTGCCAGCAGTATCTCAGGGGGCGTAGTAGGGGAGCAGTACTTC. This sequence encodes CASSISGGVVGEQYF.

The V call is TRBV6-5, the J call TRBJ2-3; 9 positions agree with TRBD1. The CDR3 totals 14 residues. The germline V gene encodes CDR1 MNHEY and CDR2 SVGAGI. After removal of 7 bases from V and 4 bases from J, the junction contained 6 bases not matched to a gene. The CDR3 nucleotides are TGTGCCAGCATGCGACAGGGGGTTTCAGATACGCAGTATTTT. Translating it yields CASMRQGVSDTQYF.

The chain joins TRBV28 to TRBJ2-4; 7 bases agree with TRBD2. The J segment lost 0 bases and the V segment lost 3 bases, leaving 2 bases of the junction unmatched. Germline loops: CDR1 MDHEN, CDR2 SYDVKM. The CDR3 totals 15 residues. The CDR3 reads CASSLAGVAKNIQYF. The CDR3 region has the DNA TGTGCCAGCAGTTTGGCGGGGGTAGCCAAAAACATTCAGTACTTC.

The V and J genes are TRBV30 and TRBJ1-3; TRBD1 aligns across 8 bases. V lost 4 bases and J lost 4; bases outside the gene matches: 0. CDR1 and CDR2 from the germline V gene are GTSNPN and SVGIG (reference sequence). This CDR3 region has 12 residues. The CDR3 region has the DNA TGTGCCTGGAACAGGGGGGGAAACACCATATATTTT. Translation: CAWNRGGNTIYF.

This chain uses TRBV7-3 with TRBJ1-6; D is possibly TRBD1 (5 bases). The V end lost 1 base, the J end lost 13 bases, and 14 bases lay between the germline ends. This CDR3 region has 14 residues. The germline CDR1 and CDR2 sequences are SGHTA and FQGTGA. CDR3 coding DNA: TGTGCCAGCAGCTTAATTCCCGACGGGGGGCCCCTCCACTTT. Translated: CASSLIPDGGPLHF.

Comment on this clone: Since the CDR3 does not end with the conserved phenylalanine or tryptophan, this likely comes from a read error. The CDR3 loop is CASSSTGGDHGYTL. The DNA of the CDR3 is TGCGCCAGCAGCTCCACAGGGGGCGACCATGGCTACACCCTC. This rearrangement joins TRBV4-3 to TRBJ1-2; 9 bases match TRBD1. Per the germline V gene, CDR1 is LGHNA and CDR2 is YSLEER. With V trimmed by 5 bases and J by 6 bases, 7 bases remained unmatched. The CDR3 is 14 residues long.

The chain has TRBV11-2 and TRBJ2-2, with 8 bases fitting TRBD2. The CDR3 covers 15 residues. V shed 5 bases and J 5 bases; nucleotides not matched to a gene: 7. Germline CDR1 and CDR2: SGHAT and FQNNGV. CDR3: CASSPAGGATGELFF. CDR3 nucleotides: TGTGCCAGCAGCCCGGCGGGGGGCGCGACCGGGGAGCTGTTTTTT.

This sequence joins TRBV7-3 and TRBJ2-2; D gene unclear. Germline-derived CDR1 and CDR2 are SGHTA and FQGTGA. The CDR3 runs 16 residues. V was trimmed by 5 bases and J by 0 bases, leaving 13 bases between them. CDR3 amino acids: CASSNRGAANTGELFF. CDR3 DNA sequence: TGTGCCAGCAGCAATAGAGGCGCGGCGAACACCGGGGAGCTGTTTTTT. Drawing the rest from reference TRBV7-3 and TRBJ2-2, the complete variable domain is GAGVSQTPSNKVTEKGKYVELRCDPISGHTALYWYRQSLGQGPEFLIYFQGTGAADDSGLPNDRFFAVRPEGSVSTLKIQRTERGDSAVYLCASSNRGAANTGELFFGEGSRLTVL.

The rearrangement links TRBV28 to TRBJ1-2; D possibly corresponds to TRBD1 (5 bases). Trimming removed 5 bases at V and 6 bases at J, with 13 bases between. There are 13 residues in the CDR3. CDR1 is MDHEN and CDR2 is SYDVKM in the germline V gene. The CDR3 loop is CASSVGGGHGYTF. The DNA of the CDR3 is TGTGCCAGCAGTGTCGGGGGGGGACATGGCTACACCTTC.

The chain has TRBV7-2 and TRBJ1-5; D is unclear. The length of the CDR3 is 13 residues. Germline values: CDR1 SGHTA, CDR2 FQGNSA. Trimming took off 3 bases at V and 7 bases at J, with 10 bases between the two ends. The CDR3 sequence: CASSFSTVQPQHF. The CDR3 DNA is TGTGCCAGCAGCTTCTCCACGGTGCAGCCCCAGCATTTT. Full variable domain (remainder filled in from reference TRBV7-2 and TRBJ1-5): GAGVSQSPSNKVTEKGKDVELRCDPISGHTALYWYRQSLGQGLEFLIYFQGNSAPDKSGLPSDRFSAERTGGSVSTLTIQRTQQEDSAVYLCASSFSTVQPQHFGDGTRLSIL.

CDR3 amino acids: CASSFTEGEQYF. Here the CDR3 DNA reads TGTGCCAGCAGCTTTACGGAGGGCGAGCAGTACTTC. The chain recombines TRBV7-9 with TRBJ2-7, with D possibly TRBD2 on 6 matching bases. Trimming took 3 bases from V and 6 from J, leaving 9 bases between them. CDR3 length equals 12 residues. The germline V gene encodes CDR1 SEHNR and CDR2 FQNEAQ (reference sequence).

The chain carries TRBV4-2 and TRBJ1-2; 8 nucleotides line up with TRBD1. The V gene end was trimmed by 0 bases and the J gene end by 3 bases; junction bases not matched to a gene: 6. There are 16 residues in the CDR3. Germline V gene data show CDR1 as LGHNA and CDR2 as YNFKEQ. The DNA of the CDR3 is TGTGCCAGCAGCCAAGATTGGGGACAGGCTCACTATGGCTACACCTTC. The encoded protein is CASSQDWGQAHYGYTF.

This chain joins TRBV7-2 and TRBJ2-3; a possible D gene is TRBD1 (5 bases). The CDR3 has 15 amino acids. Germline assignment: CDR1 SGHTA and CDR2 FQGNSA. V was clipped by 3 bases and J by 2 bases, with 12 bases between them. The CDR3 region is CASSFSQGSTDTQYF. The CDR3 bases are TGTGCCAGCAGCTTTTCCCAGGGTTCCACAGATACGCAGTATTTT.

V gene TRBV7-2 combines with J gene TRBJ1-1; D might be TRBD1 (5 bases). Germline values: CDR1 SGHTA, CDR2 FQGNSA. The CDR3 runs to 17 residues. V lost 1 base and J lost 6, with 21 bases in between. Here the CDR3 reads CASSLVGFQGGWAEAFF. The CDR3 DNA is TGTGCCAGCAGCTTAGTCGGGTTTCAGGGTGGATGGGCTGAAGCTTTCTTT.

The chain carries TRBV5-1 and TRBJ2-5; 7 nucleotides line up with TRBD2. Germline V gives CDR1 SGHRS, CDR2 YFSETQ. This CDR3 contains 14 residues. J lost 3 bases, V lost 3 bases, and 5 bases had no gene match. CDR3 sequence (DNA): TGCGCCAGCAGCTCGGTCCTAGCGGAAGAGACCCAGTACTTC. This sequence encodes CASSSVLAEETQYF.

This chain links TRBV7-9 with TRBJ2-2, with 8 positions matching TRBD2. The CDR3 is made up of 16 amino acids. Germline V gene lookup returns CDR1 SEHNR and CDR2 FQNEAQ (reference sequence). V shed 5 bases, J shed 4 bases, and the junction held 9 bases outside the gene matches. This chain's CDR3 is CASSGSGGFGTGELFF. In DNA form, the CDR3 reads TGTGCCAGCAGCGGCTCGGGGGGGTTTGGCACCGGGGAGCTGTTTTTT.

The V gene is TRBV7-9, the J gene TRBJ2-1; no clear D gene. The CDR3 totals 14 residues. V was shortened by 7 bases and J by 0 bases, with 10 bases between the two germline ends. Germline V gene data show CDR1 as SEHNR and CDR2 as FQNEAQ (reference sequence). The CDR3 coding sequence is TGTGCCAGCATCGGAGTAAACTCCTACAATGAGCAGTTCTTC. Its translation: CASIGVNSYNEQFF.

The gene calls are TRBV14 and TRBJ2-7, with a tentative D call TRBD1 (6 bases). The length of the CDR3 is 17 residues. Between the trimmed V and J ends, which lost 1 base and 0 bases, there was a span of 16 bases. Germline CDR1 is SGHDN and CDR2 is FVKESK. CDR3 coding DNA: TGTGCCAGCAGCCAAGGGGAACACAGGGCCAGCTCCTACGAGCAGTACTTC. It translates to CASSQGEHRASSYEQYF.

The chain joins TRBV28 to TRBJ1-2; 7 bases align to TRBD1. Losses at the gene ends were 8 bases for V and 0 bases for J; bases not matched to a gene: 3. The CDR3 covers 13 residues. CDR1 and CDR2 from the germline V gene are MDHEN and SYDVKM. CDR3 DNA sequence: TGTGCCAGCGGGGGACAGCCTAACTATGGCTACACCTTC. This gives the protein CASGGQPNYGYTF.

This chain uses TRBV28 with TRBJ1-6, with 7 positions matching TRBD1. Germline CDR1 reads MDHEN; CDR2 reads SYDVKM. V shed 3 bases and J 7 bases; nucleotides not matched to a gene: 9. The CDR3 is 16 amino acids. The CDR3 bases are TGTGCCAGCAGTTTCGCTACAGGGGTCGACAATTCACCCCTCCACTTT. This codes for CASSFATGVDNSPLHF.

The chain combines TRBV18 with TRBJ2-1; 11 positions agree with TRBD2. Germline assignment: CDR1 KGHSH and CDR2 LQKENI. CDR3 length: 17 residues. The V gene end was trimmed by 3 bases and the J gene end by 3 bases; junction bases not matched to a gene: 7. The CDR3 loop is CASSPNSGGAFYNEQFF. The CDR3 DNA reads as TGTGCCAGCTCACCTAATAGCGGGGGGGCCTTCTACAATGAGCAGTTCTTC.

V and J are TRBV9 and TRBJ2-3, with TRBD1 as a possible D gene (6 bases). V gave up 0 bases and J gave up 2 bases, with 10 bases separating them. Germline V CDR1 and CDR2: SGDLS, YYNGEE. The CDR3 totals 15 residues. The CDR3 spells CASSVGAGATDTQYF. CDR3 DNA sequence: TGTGCCAGCAGCGTAGGGGCAGGGGCCACAGATACGCAGTATTTT.

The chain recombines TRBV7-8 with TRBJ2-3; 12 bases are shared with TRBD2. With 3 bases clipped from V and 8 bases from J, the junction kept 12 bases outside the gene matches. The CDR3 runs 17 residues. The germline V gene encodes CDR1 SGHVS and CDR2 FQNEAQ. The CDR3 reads CASSFGLAGKPPRTQYF. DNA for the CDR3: TGTGCCAGCAGCTTTGGACTAGCGGGGAAACCCCCGCGTACGCAGTATTTT.

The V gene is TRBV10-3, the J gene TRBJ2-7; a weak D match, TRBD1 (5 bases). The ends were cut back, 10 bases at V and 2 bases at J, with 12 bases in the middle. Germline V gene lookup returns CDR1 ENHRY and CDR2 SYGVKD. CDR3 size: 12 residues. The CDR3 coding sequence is TGTGCCACCGAGACAGAAACCTACGAGCAGTACTTC. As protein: CATETETYEQYF.

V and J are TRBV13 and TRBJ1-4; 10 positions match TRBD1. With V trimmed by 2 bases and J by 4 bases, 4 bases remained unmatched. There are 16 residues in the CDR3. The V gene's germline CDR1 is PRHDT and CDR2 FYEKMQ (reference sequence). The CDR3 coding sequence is TGTGCCAGCAGCTTAAGACAGGGGGCGGGTAATGAAAAACTGTTTTTT. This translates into CASSLRQGAGNEKLFF.